This T cell receptor (beta chain) was captured by sequencing in a study of Ad26.COV2.S vaccination and SARS-CoV-2 variants (dated by TCRdb to 2020 to 2023). Regarding the research as a whole: Donors in the vaccine arm were drawn from COV1001, a phase I-IIa trial of Ad26.COV2.S in healthy adults that was multicentre, randomized, double-blind and placebo-controlled. Ad26.COV2.S was administered intramuscularly at 5 x 10^10 or 1 x 10^11 viral particles, either as a single shot or as two shots given 56 days apart. TCRbeta repertoire sequencing was used to assess the specificity and breadth of SARS-CoV-2-reactive T cell receptors after Ad26.COV2.S vaccination. A total of roughly 30 samples were included in the TCR-sequenced set, comprising some 20 Ad26.COV2.S vaccine recipients, 5 placebo recipients and 8 SARS-CoV-2 convalescent individuals. Trial participants were randomized into five groups of five, in which low-dose or high-dose Ad26.COV2.S was given once or twice, or placebo was given on both occasions. Investigators remained blinded to trial group allocation during experiments and outcome assessment.

Concerning this clone itself: This clone's antigen is unknown. Base qualities are missing; no much larger clone stands one base away.

TCRbeta CDR3 regions were sequenced with the immunoSEQ Assay. After extraction, genomic DNA underwent amplification by bias-controlled multiplex PCR, followed by high-throughput sequencing. In the paper's pipeline: Collapsing and filtering of sequences were performed to quantify the absolute abundance of each unique TCRbeta CDR3 region. Usable DNA was measured by amplifying reference genes present in all nucleated cells, and TCRbeta template counts were normalized to that usable DNA to estimate T cell fraction. Repertoire TCRs were annotated as SARS-CoV-2-specific by exact matching of V gene, CDR3 amino acid sequence and J gene to a known reactive TCR set. MIRA supplied the reference SARS-CoV-2 TCR set, which was filtered for enrichment in COVID-19-positive ImmuneCODE repertoires so that public or cross-reactive TCRs were removed. Using the MIRA antigens, annotated TCRs were further analysed by specific ORF or by position within an ORF. Breadth was defined as the number of annotated unique rearrangements divided by the total number of unique productive rearrangements, and depth was defined as the summed frequency of the annotated unique rearrangements. Two-sided Wilcoxon rank-sum tests were applied when comparing TCR breadth between groups. In its TCRdb copy, this immuneACCESS table keeps in-frame sequences only and misses some clones. Where compared with another copy, unresolved V genes explain less than half of these, and the others have no known cause. D and trimming come from the DNA, and the V and J calls and clone size come from that table. A total of 410,000 or so clones appear in this sample, around 90% of them only once. The ten largest clones take up more than 9% of the sample.

Reading from cysteine to phenylalanine, the CDR3 counts 12 amino acids. The sequence is cut down to CDR3 DNA, 36 bases in frame from base 1. V is pared back by 5 bases and J by 3 bases, with 7 bases lying between the germline termini. Based on the germline V gene (reference sequence), the CDR1 and CDR2 sequences are LNHDA and SQIVND. What the research found in general, with its limitations: The authors noted that the TCR breadth and depth analyses may have underestimated total T cell responses. Substantial breadth of spike-specific CD8+ and CD4+ T cell responses was reported after vaccination. Comparing responses between vaccine doses or regimens was not something the study was powered to do. Vaccine and placebo recipients had similar non-spike TCR breadth, a finding consistent with the vaccine containing only spike. Ad26.COV2.S recipients had higher spike-specific TCR breadth than placebo recipients (P = 0.0014).

What the treatment or condition label conveys for this sample: approximately 18 received Ad26.COV2.S at low or high dose, single or two shots; roughly five received placebo; per-sample allocation not given. For vaccine and placebo recipients, the sequenced repertoires came from samples collected on day 63 after the first injection. Between 29 July and 7 August 2020, Cohort 1b enrolled about 27 adults aged 18-55 years at one site in Boston, USA. Ad26.COV2.S consisted of a replication-incompetent adenovirus type 26 vector by which a prefusion-stabilized SARS-CoV-2 spike protein from the original Wuhan strain was expressed.

The TCR originated in a person between 18 and 59 years old who received the Ad26.COV2.S COVID-19 vaccine or a placebo. The chain joins TRBV19 to TRBJ1-1; TRBD1 is a weak D gene call, 6 bases matching. The material sequenced was peripheral blood, taken in a trial of Ad26.COV2.S vaccine versus placebo. The CDR3 region: CASSPGDTEAFF. The DNA sequence is as follows: TGTGCCAGTAGTCCAGGGGACACTGAAGCTTTCTTT. Full variable domain (CDR3 extended with the reference TRBV19 and TRBJ1-1 proteins): DGGITQSPKYLFRKEGQNVTLSCEQNLNHDAMYWYRQDPGQGLRLIYYSQIVNDFQKGDIAEGYSVSREKKESFPLTVTSAQKNPTAFYLCASSPGDTEAFFGQGTRLTVV.